These T cell receptor beta chains were read from a single sample in a study of blood T cell repertoires in COVID-19. Method: immunoSEQ multiplex PCR; TCRdb's copy keeps in-frame clones and lacks some. The sample shows about 39,000 clones, 91% of them seen only once. Source material: peripheral blood. These receptors were taken from a man aged 45-65 years with active COVID-19. Each CDR3 is given with its conserved first and last residue. Each record gives: CDR3 DNA, CDR3 protein, V gene, D gene, J gene, clone size. A D gene is named only where the DNA matches it firmly. The listing skips clone size in some rows; elsewhere it reads once, few, many or a size class.

DNA: TGTGCCAGCAGTTACCGTCTGAGGTCCGGCTACGAGCAGTACTTC; CDR3: CASSYRLRSGYEQYF; V: TRBV6-5; D: NA; J: TRBJ2-7; size: NA
DNA: TGCGCCAGCAGCCCATCGGGGGGGTCTAGCAATCAGCCCCAGCATTTT; CDR3: CASSPSGGSSNQPQHF; V: TRBV5-1; D: NA; J: TRBJ1-5; size: NA
DNA: TGTGCCAGCAGCCAAGACGGGACAGGGCCAGATACGCAGTATTTT; CDR3: CASSQDGTGPDTQYF; V: TRBV6-2/TRBV6-3; D: TRBD1; J: TRBJ2-3; size: NA
DNA: TGTGCCAGCCTGGGACTATCCTTCGGAGCCTACAATGAGCAGTTCTTC; CDR3: CASLGLSFGAYNEQFF; V: TRBV28; D: TRBD2; J: TRBJ2-1; size: NA
DNA: TGTGCCAGTAGTAGGAGGGGACAGGGCGCAGATACGCAGTATTTT; CDR3: CASSRRGQGADTQYF; V: TRBV19; D: TRBD1; J: TRBJ2-3; size: NA
DNA: TGTGCCAGCACCCGGACAGGGGGTTTCAACGAGCAGTACTTC; CDR3: CASTRTGGFNEQYF; V: TRBV3-1/TRBV3-2; D: TRBD1; J: TRBJ2-7; size: once
DNA: TGTGCCACCAGCAGAGATATGAGCGGGGGTTCAACCACGCAGTATTTT; CDR3: CATSRDMSGGSTTQYF; V: TRBV15; D: TRBD2; J: TRBJ2-3; size: few
DNA: TGTGCCAGCAGCCTGCTAGCGGGAGCCCAAGAGACCCAGTACTTC; CDR3: CASSLLAGAQETQYF; V: TRBV7-2; D: TRBD2; J: TRBJ2-5; size: NA
DNA: TGTGCCAGTAGTATAGATGGGACTACCCAAGAGACCCAGTACTTC; CDR3: CASSIDGTTQETQYF; V: TRBV19; D: TRBD2; J: TRBJ2-5; size: NA
DNA: TGTGCCAGCAGGCCGGACAGGGCCGGCTATGGCTACACCTTC; CDR3: CASRPDRAGYGYTF; V: TRBV6-5; D: TRBD1; J: TRBJ1-2; size: NA
DNA: TGCAGCGTTGAAGATGGCGGGGATGGCTACACCTTC; CDR3: CSVEDGGDGYTF; V: TRBV29-1; D: NA; J: TRBJ1-2; size: once
DNA: TGTGCCAGCAGCAACACAGGGAACACTGAAGCTTTCTTT; CDR3: CASSNTGNTEAFF; V: TRBV13; D: NA; J: TRBJ1-1; size: once
DNA: TGTGCCAGCAGCTTAGCGAGGAGAGGGTTTACAGATACGCAGTATTTT; CDR3: CASSLARRGFTDTQYF; V: TRBV11-1; D: NA; J: TRBJ2-3; size: NA
DNA: TGTGCCAGCAGCCAAGACTCAGGGGGCTCTTCACCCCTCCACTTT; CDR3: CASSQDSGGSSPLHF; V: TRBV4-2; D: TRBD1; J: TRBJ1-6; size: NA
DNA: TGTGCCAGCAGCTTAATCGGGACAGGGGAAGACGAGCAGTACTTC; CDR3: CASSLIGTGEDEQYF; V: TRBV11-2; D: TRBD1; J: TRBJ2-7; size: NA
DNA: TGTGCCAGCAGCTTGACTAGCGGCACAGATACGCAGTATTTT; CDR3: CASSLTSGTDTQYF; V: TRBV5-4; D: TRBD2; J: TRBJ2-3; size: NA
DNA: TGTGCCAGCAGCTTCAGTAGCGGGAGTGGATACGAGCAGTACTTC; CDR3: CASSFSSGSGYEQYF; V: TRBV7-6; D: TRBD2; J: TRBJ2-7; size: once
DNA: TGTGCCAGCAGTATACAGGATTCTGATGGCTACACCTTC; CDR3: CASSIQDSDGYTF; V: TRBV6-5; D: NA; J: TRBJ1-2; size: NA
DNA: TGCGCCAGCAGCAGCTCGGGACAAAGGCATGGCTACACCTTC; CDR3: CASSSSGQRHGYTF; V: TRBV5-1; D: NA; J: TRBJ1-2; size: NA
DNA: TGTGCCAGCAGCTTCGTCCGGGGAGCCTACAATGAGCAGTTCTTC; CDR3: CASSFVRGAYNEQFF; V: TRBV7-3; D: NA; J: TRBJ2-1; size: NA
DNA: TGTGCCAGCAAGGCCAGGCAGAACACTGAAGCTTTCTTT; CDR3: CASKARQNTEAFF; V: TRBV2; D: NA; J: TRBJ1-1; size: NA
DNA: TGTGCCAGCAGCTCCGATAGCGGGAGGGCCCTAGATACGCAGTATTTT; CDR3: CASSSDSGRALDTQYF; V: TRBV7-9; D: TRBD2; J: TRBJ2-3; size: NA
DNA: TGTGCCAGCTCACCACCTGCCCAGGTAGCAGATACGCAGTATTTT; CDR3: CASSPPAQVADTQYF; V: TRBV18; D: NA; J: TRBJ2-3; size: NA
DNA: TGTGCCAGCAGCTTAGATCGGTTTCACGCAGGGTTTAATGAAAAACTGTTTTTT; CDR3: CASSLDRFHAGFNEKLFF; V: TRBV11-2; D: NA; J: TRBJ1-4; size: NA
DNA: TGTGCCAGTAGTACCACACAGGGATGGGGCTACACCTTC; CDR3: CASSTTQGWGYTF; V: TRBV19; D: NA; J: TRBJ1-2; size: NA
DNA: TGTGCCAGCTCATCGGGGCGGGAGTACGGGGAGCAGTTCTTC; CDR3: CASSSGREYGEQFF; V: TRBV18; D: TRBD2; J: TRBJ2-1; size: NA
DNA: TGTGCCAGCACCCACCCACTAGCGGGAAAAACCGGGGAGCTGTTTTTT; CDR3: CASTHPLAGKTGELFF; V: TRBV9; D: TRBD2; J: TRBJ2-2; size: NA
DNA: TGTGCCAGCAGCCCAGGGTCGTACACTGAAGCTTTCTTT; CDR3: CASSPGSYTEAFF; V: TRBV3-1/TRBV3-2; D: NA; J: TRBJ1-1; size: NA
DNA: TGTGCCAGCTCACGCGGACAGGGGCAGACCTTCGGCTACACCTTC; CDR3: CASSRGQGQTFGYTF; V: TRBV18; D: TRBD1; J: TRBJ1-2; size: once
DNA: TGTGCCACCCGACCGGCGGCTAGCGGGGGGCAAGAGACCCAGTACTTC; CDR3: CATRPAASGGQETQYF; V: TRBV19; D: TRBD2; J: TRBJ2-5; size: NA
DNA: TGTGCCAGTAGGCCAGACAGGGGAGACTATGGCTACACCTTC; CDR3: CASRPDRGDYGYTF; V: TRBV19; D: TRBD1; J: TRBJ1-2; size: NA
DNA: TGTGCCAGCAGCCCGGACAGAGTAACAGATACGCAGTGTTTT; CDR3: CASSPDRVTDTQCF; V: TRBV6-4; D: NA; J: TRBJ2-3; size: NA
DNA: TGTGCCAGCTCGGAAAGGACAGGACAAGAGACCCAGTACTTC; CDR3: CASSERTGQETQYF; V: TRBV18; D: TRBD1; J: TRBJ2-5; size: NA
DNA: TGTGCCAGCAGTTACTCGACAGGGTCCGGCTACACCTTC; CDR3: CASSYSTGSGYTF; V: TRBV6-2/TRBV6-3; D: TRBD1; J: TRBJ1-2; size: NA
DNA: TGCGCCAGCAGCCCAGGGGGCTGGTCCTACGAGCAGTACTTC; CDR3: CASSPGGWSYEQYF; V: TRBV5-1; D: TRBD1; J: TRBJ2-7; size: once
DNA: TGTGCCAGCTCACCGGAAGCGCTAGGTCCTGAAGCTTTCTTT; CDR3: CASSPEALGPEAFF; V: TRBV18; D: NA; J: TRBJ1-1; size: NA
DNA: TGCGCCAGCTCACCGGGACAGGGCCATAATTCACCCCTCCACTTT; CDR3: CASSPGQGHNSPLHF; V: TRBV18; D: TRBD1; J: TRBJ1-6; size: NA
DNA: TGTGCCAGCAGTTACCGACATGCAACTAATGAAAAACTGTTTTTT; CDR3: CASSYRHATNEKLFF; V: TRBV6-5; D: NA; J: TRBJ1-4; size: NA
DNA: TGTGCCTGGACCCCTCCGGGGGGAACTTCCTATGGCTACACCTTC; CDR3: CAWTPPGGTSYGYTF; V: TRBV30; D: NA; J: TRBJ1-2; size: NA
DNA: TGTGCCAGCAGCTCCCAGGGTACTAATGAAAAACTGTTTTTT; CDR3: CASSSQGTNEKLFF; V: TRBV7-2; D: NA; J: TRBJ1-4; size: NA
DNA: TGTGCCACCAGCGAGGGGACAGGGCCCACCTACGAGCAGTACTTC; CDR3: CATSEGTGPTYEQYF; V: TRBV15; D: TRBD1; J: TRBJ2-7; size: once
DNA: TGTGCCAGCAGCTCCTCAAGGGACAAGTTCTACGAGCAGTACTTC; CDR3: CASSSSRDKFYEQYF; V: TRBV7-6; D: NA; J: TRBJ2-7; size: NA
DNA: TGTGCCAGCAGCGTACGAAGGACAGGGGATGGCTACACCTTC; CDR3: CASSVRRTGDGYTF; V: TRBV7-2; D: TRBD1; J: TRBJ1-2; size: NA
DNA: TGTGCCAGCAGTACCGGACAGGGCAATCAGCCCCAGCATTTT; CDR3: CASSTGQGNQPQHF; V: TRBV2; D: TRBD1; J: TRBJ1-5; size: NA
DNA: TGCGCCAGCAGGGACAGGGGGCTAACAGATACGCAGTATTTT; CDR3: CASRDRGLTDTQYF; V: TRBV4-1; D: TRBD1; J: TRBJ2-3; size: NA
DNA: TGTGCCAGCAGTCCCGGGACTAGCGTCAATGAGCAGTTCTTC; CDR3: CASSPGTSVNEQFF; V: TRBV2; D: TRBD2; J: TRBJ2-1; size: NA
DNA: TGCGCCAGCAGCCAAGGCAGGGGTTGGAATCAGCCCCAGCATTTT; CDR3: CASSQGRGWNQPQHF; V: TRBV4-1; D: NA; J: TRBJ1-5; size: few
DNA: TGTGCCAGCAGTTACTCCCAGGGAAACACTGAAGCTTTCTTT; CDR3: CASSYSQGNTEAFF; V: TRBV6-6; D: NA; J: TRBJ1-1; size: NA
DNA: TGTGCCAGCATCAAGCGGAGGGACAGATTATACGAGCAGTACTTC; CDR3: CASIKRRDRLYEQYF; V: TRBV6-5; D: NA; J: TRBJ2-7; size: once
DNA: TGCGCCAGCAGCTCACCGGGAGATAGGGGAGAGACCCAGTACTTC; CDR3: CASSSPGDRGETQYF; V: TRBV5-1; D: NA; J: TRBJ2-5; size: NA
DNA: TGTGCCAGCGCAAATCTAAATAATTCACCCCTCCACTTT; CDR3: CASANLNNSPLHF; V: TRBV18; D: NA; J: TRBJ1-6; size: NA
DNA: TGTGCCAGCAGTTACTGGGGGGTTGGGGAGAACACTGAAGCTTTCTTT; CDR3: CASSYWGVGENTEAFF; V: TRBV6-5; D: NA; J: TRBJ1-1; size: NA